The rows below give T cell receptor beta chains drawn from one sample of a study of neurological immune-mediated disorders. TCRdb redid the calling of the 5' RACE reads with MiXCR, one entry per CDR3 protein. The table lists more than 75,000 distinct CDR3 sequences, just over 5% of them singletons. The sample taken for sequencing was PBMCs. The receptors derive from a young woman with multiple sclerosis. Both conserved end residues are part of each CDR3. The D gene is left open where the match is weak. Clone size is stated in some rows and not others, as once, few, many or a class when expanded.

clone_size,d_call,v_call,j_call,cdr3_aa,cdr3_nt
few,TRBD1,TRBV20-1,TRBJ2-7,CSAYSGTGYEQYF,TGCAGTGCATATTCCGGGACAGGGTACGAGCAGTACTTC
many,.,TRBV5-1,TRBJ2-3,CASSLDLNTQYF,TGCGCCAGCAGCTTGGACCTAAATACGCAGTATTTT
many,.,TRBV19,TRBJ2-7,CASSLRDQGYEQYF,TGTGCCAGTAGTCTAAGAGACCAGGGGTACGAGCAGTACTTC
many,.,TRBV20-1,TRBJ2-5,CSARLGTSAAQYF,TGCAGTGCTAGACTCGGAACCTCGGCGGCCCAGTACTTC
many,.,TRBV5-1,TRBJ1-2,CASSPGPLGGYTF,TGCGCCAGCAGCCCTGGACCCCTGGGGGGCTACACCTTC
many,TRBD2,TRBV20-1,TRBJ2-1,CSASPGLESDEQFF,TGCAGTGCTAGCCCGGGACTAGAGTCCGATGAGCAGTTCTTC
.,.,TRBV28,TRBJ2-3,CASSTTGTITDTQYF,TGTGCCAGCAGTACTACCGGGACCATCACAGATACGCAGTATTTT
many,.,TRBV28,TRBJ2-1,CASSPLWSTSSYNEQFF,TGTGCCAGCAGCCCCTTGTGGAGTACGAGCTCCTACAATGAGCAGTTCTTC
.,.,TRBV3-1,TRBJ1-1,CASSQEGAEGTRLTF,TGTGCCAGCAGCCAAGAGGGGGCGGAGGGGACACGATTGACCTTT
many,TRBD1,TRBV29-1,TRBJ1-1,CSVLLTGTGGAFF,TGCAGCGTCTTATTGACAGGGACTGGAGGAGCTTTCTTT
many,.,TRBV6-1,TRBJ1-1,CATPRESDTEAFF,TGTGCCACTCCCAGGGAGAGCGACACTGAAGCTTTCTTT
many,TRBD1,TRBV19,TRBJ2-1,CASSIGTGGAYNEQFF,TGTGCCAGTAGCATCGGGACAGGGGGGGCCTACAATGAGCAGTTCTTC
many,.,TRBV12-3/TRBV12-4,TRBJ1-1,CASSSPRGTEAFF,TGTGCCAGCAGTTCCCCTCGAGGCACTGAAGCTTTCTTT
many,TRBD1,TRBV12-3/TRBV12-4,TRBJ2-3,CASSLGQGDTDTQYF,TGTGCCAGCAGTTTAGGGCAGGGGGACACAGATACGCAGTATTTT
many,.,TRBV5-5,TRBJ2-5,CASSLDWIQETQYF,TGTGCCAGCAGCTTGGACTGGATACAAGAGACCCAGTACTTC
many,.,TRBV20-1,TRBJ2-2,CSASGGRRTGELFF,TGCAGTGCTTCAGGGGGGCGAAGGACCGGGGAGCTGTTTTTT
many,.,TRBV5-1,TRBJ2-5,CASSVETVQETQYF,TGCGCCAGCAGCGTAGAGACTGTCCAAGAGACCCAGTACTTC
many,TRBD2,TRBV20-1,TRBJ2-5,CSADPSGRGETQYF,TGCAGTGCCGACCCAAGCGGGAGAGGAGAGACCCAGTACTTC
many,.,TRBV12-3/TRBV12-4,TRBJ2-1,CASSLQGVSYNEQFF,TGTGCCAGCAGTTTACAGGGCGTCTCCTACAATGAGCAGTTCTTC
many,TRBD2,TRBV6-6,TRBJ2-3,CASSYSNPGGGDTQYF,TGTGCCAGCAGTTACTCCAACCCGGGGGGAGGGGATACGCAGTATTTT
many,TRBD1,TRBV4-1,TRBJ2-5,CASSQEVGDRGGETQYF,TGCGCCAGCAGCCAAGAAGTAGGGGACAGGGGTGGGGAGACCCAGTACTTC
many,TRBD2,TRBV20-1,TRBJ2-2,CSARDLAGGWELFF,TGCAGTGCTAGAGATCTAGCGGGAGGGTGGGAGCTGTTTTTT
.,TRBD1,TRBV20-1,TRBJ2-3,CSAVRQGVDTQYF,TGCAGTGCGGTTAGACAGGGGGTAGATACGCAGTATTTT
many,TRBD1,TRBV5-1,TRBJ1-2,CASSSLDRGSNYGYTF,TGCGCCAGCAGCTCCCTAGACAGGGGATCTAACTATGGCTACACCTTC
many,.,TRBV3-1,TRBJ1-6,CASRKSGTENSPLHF,TGTGCCAGCAGGAAGTCCGGGACGGAGAATTCACCCCTCCACTTT
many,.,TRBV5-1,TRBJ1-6,CASSLRGRGIYNSPLHF,TGCGCCAGCAGCTTGCGTGGCAGGGGAATCTATAATTCACCCCTCCACTTT
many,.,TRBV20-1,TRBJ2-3,CSASYGLGTDTQYF,TGCAGTGCTAGTTACGGTCTCGGGACAGATACGCAGTATTTT
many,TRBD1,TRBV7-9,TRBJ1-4,CASSLAGTGGEKLFF,TGTGCCAGCAGCTTAGCCGGGACAGGGGGAGAAAAACTGTTTTTT
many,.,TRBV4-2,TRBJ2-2,CASSQGRNTGELFF,TGTGCCAGCAGTCAGGGGAGGAACACCGGGGAGCTGTTTTTT
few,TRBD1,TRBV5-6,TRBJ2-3,CASSLRTGGTDTQYF,TGTGCCAGCAGCTTGCGGACAGGGGGGACAGATACGCAGTATTTT
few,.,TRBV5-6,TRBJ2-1,CASSLSGVRRDEQFF,TGTGCCAGCAGCTTGTCGGGGGTTCGAAGGGATGAGCAGTTCTTC
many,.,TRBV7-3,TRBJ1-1,CASSLVAGRAAFF,TGTGCCAGCAGCTTAGTGGCGGGAAGGGCGGCTTTCTTT
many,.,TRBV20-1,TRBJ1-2,CSAQDSFYGYTF,TGCAGTGCACAGGACAGCTTCTATGGCTACACCTTC
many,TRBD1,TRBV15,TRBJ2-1,CATSRDRGRLSEQFF,TGTGCCACCAGCAGGGACAGGGGGCGTCTGAGTGAGCAGTTCTTC
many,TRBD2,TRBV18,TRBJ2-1,CASSPGTSGIGEQFF,TGTGCCAGCTCACCCGGGACTAGCGGGATTGGTGAGCAGTTCTTC
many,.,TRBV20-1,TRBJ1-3,CSARTGGRGNTIYF,TGCAGTGCTAGAACCGGGGGACGTGGAAACACCATATATTTT
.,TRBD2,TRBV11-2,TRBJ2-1,CASSHRTSGYNEQFF,TGTGCCAGCAGCCACCGGACTAGCGGTTACAATGAGCAGTTCTTC
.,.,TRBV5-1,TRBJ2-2,CASSIPGVHTGELFF,TGCGCCAGCAGTATTCCAGGAGTCCACACCGGGGAGCTGTTTTTT
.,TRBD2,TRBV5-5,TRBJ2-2,CARTEAGGLNTGELFF,TGTGCCAGAACCGAGGCGGGGGGCCTGAACACCGGGGAGCTGTTTTTT
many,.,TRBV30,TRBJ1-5,CAWSGQLNQPQHF,TGTGCCTGGAGTGGACAGCTCAATCAGCCCCAGCATTTT
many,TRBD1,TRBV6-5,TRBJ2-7,CASSRATGVFLYEQYF,TGTGCCAGCAGCCGAGCCACAGGGGTCTTCCTCTACGAGCAGTACTTC
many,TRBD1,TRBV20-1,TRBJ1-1,CSARSTGGDTEAFF,TGCAGTGCTAGATCGACAGGGGGAGACACTGAAGCTTTCTTT